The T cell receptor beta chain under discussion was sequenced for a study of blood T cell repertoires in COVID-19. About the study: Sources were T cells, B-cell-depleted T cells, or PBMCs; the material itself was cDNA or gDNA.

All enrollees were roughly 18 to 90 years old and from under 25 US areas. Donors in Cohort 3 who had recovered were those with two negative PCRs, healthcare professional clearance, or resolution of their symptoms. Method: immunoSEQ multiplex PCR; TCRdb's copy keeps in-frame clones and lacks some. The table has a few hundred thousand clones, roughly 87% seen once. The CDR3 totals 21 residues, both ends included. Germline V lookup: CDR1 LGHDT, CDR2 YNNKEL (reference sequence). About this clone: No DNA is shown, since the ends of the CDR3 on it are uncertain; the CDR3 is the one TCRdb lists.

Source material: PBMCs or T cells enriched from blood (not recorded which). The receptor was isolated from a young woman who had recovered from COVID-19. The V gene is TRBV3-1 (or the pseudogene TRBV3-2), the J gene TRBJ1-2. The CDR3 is CASSRHARSGTSGQENYGYTF.